A selection of T cell receptor beta chains follows, all from one sample in a study of cytomegalovirus exposure and HLA in healthy donors. Profiling relied on immunoSEQ multiplex PCR, and the TCRdb table lists in-frame clones only, not all of them. The table lists roughly 65,000 clones, roughly 78% of them singletons. Sequencing input: PBMCs. The receptors here all came from a woman aged 30 to 39 in good health and CMV-seronegative. Both conserved end residues are part of each CDR3. The order of the fields is J gene, V gene, D gene, clone size, CDR3 protein, CDR3 DNA. A D gene is named only where the DNA matches it firmly. The listing skips clone size in some rows; elsewhere it reads once, few, many or a size class.

J: TRBJ1-2; V: TRBV27; D: TRBD1; size: NA; CDR3: CASSSQGARGGYTF; DNA: TGTGCCAGCAGTAGCCAGGGGGCGCGCGGCGGCTACACCTTC
J: TRBJ2-1; V: TRBV5-1; D: TRBD2; size: NA; CDR3: CASSGSGNEQFF; DNA: TGCGCCAGCAGCGGTAGCGGGAATGAGCAGTTCTTC
J: TRBJ2-7; V: TRBV19; D: TRBD1; size: NA; CDR3: CASTFGQGSYEQYF; DNA: TGTGCCAGTACCTTCGGACAGGGTTCCTACGAGCAGTACTTC
J: TRBJ2-5; V: TRBV4-2; D: TRBD2; size: NA; CDR3: CASSQTSGGAETQYF; DNA: TGTGCCAGCAGCCAAACTAGCGGGGGGGCAGAGACCCAGTACTTC
J: TRBJ2-5; V: TRBV18; D: TRBD1; size: NA; CDR3: CASSPQGAGETQYF; DNA: TGTGCCAGCTCGCCTCAGGGGGCCGGAGAGACCCAGTACTTC
J: TRBJ2-5; V: TRBV18; D: NA; size: NA; CDR3: CASSPMDSVNGGQYF; DNA: TGTGCCAGCTCACCAATGGACAGCGTAAACGGTGGCCAGTACTTC
J: TRBJ1-5; V: TRBV4-1; D: TRBD1; size: NA; CDR3: CASSHSTGINQPQHF; DNA: TGCGCCAGCAGCCATTCGACAGGGATCAATCAGCCCCAGCATTTT
J: TRBJ2-1; V: TRBV29-1; D: NA; size: NA; CDR3: CSVEGRYNEQFF; DNA: TGCAGCGTTGAGGGCAGGTACAATGAGCAGTTCTTC
J: TRBJ2-5; V: TRBV25-1; D: NA; size: NA; CDR3: CASSDYSQETQYF; DNA: TGTGCCAGCAGTGACTACAGCCAAGAGACCCAGTACTTC
J: TRBJ2-7; V: TRBV6-5; D: TRBD2; size: NA; CDR3: CASSPTSGRNEQYF; DNA: TGTGCCAGCAGCCCGACTAGCGGGAGGAATGAGCAGTACTTC
J: TRBJ2-5; V: TRBV6-6; D: NA; size: NA; CDR3: CASTSEGETQYF; DNA: TGTGCCAGCACCTCAGAGGGAGAGACCCAGTACTTC
J: TRBJ1-5; V: TRBV7-8; D: NA; size: NA; CDR3: CASSRQGRVRQPQHF; DNA: TGTGCCAGCAGCCGGCAAGGGAGGGTTCGGCAGCCCCAGCATTTT
J: TRBJ1-2; V: TRBV11-2; D: TRBD1; size: few; CDR3: CASSSRTGGSWGYTF; DNA: TGTGCCAGCAGCTCCCGGACAGGGGGCTCGTGGGGCTACACCTTC
J: TRBJ1-1; V: TRBV5-1; D: NA; size: NA; CDR3: CASSTLSGSSGSEAFF; DNA: TGCGCCAGCAGCACGCTATCAGGGTCTAGTGGCAGTGAAGCTTTCTTT
J: TRBJ1-2; V: TRBV20-1; D: NA; size: NA; CDR3: CSAYSGGYTF; DNA: TGCAGTGCTTACAGTGGTGGCTACACCTTC
J: TRBJ1-2; V: TRBV25-1; D: NA; size: NA; CDR3: CASSSNPGHHGYTF; DNA: TGTGCCAGCAGTTCCAATCCGGGACACCATGGCTACACCTTC
J: TRBJ1-3; V: TRBV11-2; D: NA; size: NA; CDR3: CASSNPHRQTSGNTIYF; DNA: TGTGCCAGCAGCAACCCGCACAGGCAAACCTCTGGAAACACCATATATTTT
J: TRBJ2-2; V: TRBV30; D: NA; size: NA; CDR3: CAWSVAYTGELFF; DNA: TGTGCCTGGAGTGTGGCTTACACCGGGGAGCTGTTTTTT
J: TRBJ2-5; V: TRBV6-4; D: TRBD2; size: once; CDR3: CASSPTSGGAGETQYF; DNA: TGTGCCAGCAGCCCGACTAGCGGGGGGGCGGGGGAGACCCAGTACTTC
J: TRBJ1-5; V: TRBV2; D: NA; size: NA; CDR3: CASSYRDLQPQHF; DNA: TGTGCCAGCAGCTACAGGGACCTACAGCCCCAGCATTTT
J: TRBJ2-3; V: TRBV6-5; D: TRBD2; size: NA; CDR3: CASSYLAGGTDTQYF; DNA: TGTGCCAGCAGTTACCTAGCGGGGGGCACAGATACGCAGTATTTT
J: TRBJ2-5; V: TRBV29-1; D: NA; size: once; CDR3: CSAETERQTQYF; DNA: TGCAGCGCCGAGACAGAAAGGCAGACCCAGTACTTC
J: TRBJ1-3; V: TRBV28; D: NA; size: NA; CDR3: CASRVSEGTIYF; DNA: TGTGCCAGCCGGGTCTCCGAGGGCACCATATATTTT
J: TRBJ2-7; V: TRBV7-9; D: TRBD1; size: NA; CDR3: CASSLVDRGVYEQYF; DNA: TGTGCCAGCAGCTTAGTCGACAGGGGGGTCTACGAGCAGTACTTC
J: TRBJ1-2; V: TRBV29-1; D: NA; size: NA; CDR3: CSDSTGRGYGYTF; DNA: TGCAGCGATTCTACAGGGAGAGGCTATGGCTACACCTTC
J: TRBJ1-2; V: TRBV6-5; D: NA; size: NA; CDR3: CASGAGTGYTF; DNA: TGTGCCAGCGGGGCGGGGACCGGCTACACCTTC
J: TRBJ2-1; V: TRBV5-4; D: TRBD2; size: NA; CDR3: CASSLPWASGGNEQFF; DNA: TGTGCCAGCAGCTTGCCCTGGGCTAGCGGGGGGAATGAGCAGTTCTTC
J: TRBJ2-3; V: TRBV29-1; D: NA; size: NA; CDR3: CSGRQLGTDTQYF; DNA: TGCAGCGGTAGACAACTGGGCACAGATACGCAGTATTTT
J: TRBJ1-5; V: TRBV28; D: NA; size: NA; CDR3: CASNIGGGQPQHF; DNA: TGTGCCAGCAACATTGGGGGGGGGCAGCCCCAGCATTTT
J: TRBJ1-5; V: TRBV7-9; D: NA; size: NA; CDR3: CASSSSGIQQPQHF; DNA: TGTGCCAGCAGCTCGTCAGGGATACAACAGCCCCAGCATTTT
J: TRBJ1-1; V: TRBV30; D: NA; size: few; CDR3: CAWNPEDTEAFF; DNA: TGTGCCTGGAATCCGGAGGACACTGAAGCTTTCTTT
J: TRBJ2-1; V: TRBV6-1; D: NA; size: NA; CDR3: CASVFGNEQFF; DNA: TGTGCCAGTGTGTTCGGGAATGAGCAGTTCTTC
J: TRBJ1-6; V: TRBV7-8; D: NA; size: NA; CDR3: CASSLAGGRGRALHF; DNA: TGTGCCAGCAGCTTAGCGGGCGGCAGGGGTAGGGCCCTCCACTTT
J: TRBJ2-5; V: TRBV29-1; D: TRBD1; size: NA; CDR3: CSVEPFPGQGGETQYF; DNA: TGCAGCGTTGAACCCTTCCCGGGACAGGGGGGAGAGACCCAGTACTTC
J: TRBJ1-2; V: TRBV25-1; D: NA; size: NA; CDR3: CASSEEGWGGYTF; DNA: TGTGCCAGCAGTGAAGAGGGTTGGGGAGGCTACACCTTC
J: TRBJ1-5; V: TRBV10-3; D: TRBD1; size: NA; CDR3: CAISPGQGYQPQHF; DNA: TGTGCCATCAGCCCGGGACAGGGTTATCAGCCCCAGCATTTT
J: TRBJ2-1; V: TRBV7-9; D: TRBD1; size: NA; CDR3: CASSLGSGGPYNEQFF; DNA: TGTGCCAGCAGCTTAGGGTCAGGGGGCCCCTACAATGAGCAGTTCTTC
J: TRBJ2-5; V: TRBV9; D: NA; size: NA; CDR3: CASSVGWEAETQYF; DNA: TGTGCCAGCAGCGTAGGGTGGGAGGCGGAGACCCAGTACTTC
J: TRBJ2-5; V: TRBV7-8; D: NA; size: NA; CDR3: CASTAAAEETQYF; DNA: TGTGCCAGCACCGCAGCAGCGGAAGAGACCCAGTACTTC
J: TRBJ1-1; V: TRBV4-3; D: NA; size: NA; CDR3: CASSQDPGWRTEAFF; DNA: TGCGCCAGCAGCCAAGATCCAGGGTGGCGCACTGAAGCTTTCTTT
J: TRBJ1-5; V: TRBV7-9; D: NA; size: once; CDR3: CASSPAGGWQPQHF; DNA: TGTGCCAGCAGCCCCGCTGGGGGCTGGCAGCCCCAGCATTTT
J: TRBJ2-5; V: TRBV30; D: TRBD2; size: NA; CDR3: CAWSSGGAETQYF; DNA: TGTGCCTGGAGTAGCGGGGGGGCGGAGACCCAGTACTTC
J: TRBJ1-2; V: TRBV14; D: NA; size: NA; CDR3: CASSQDRNYGYTF; DNA: TGTGCCAGCAGCCAAGACAGAAACTATGGCTACACCTTC
J: TRBJ2-2; V: TRBV27; D: NA; size: NA; CDR3: CASRRNTGELFF; DNA: TGTGCCAGCAGGAGAAACACCGGGGAGCTGTTTTTT
J: TRBJ1-5; V: TRBV6-1; D: NA; size: few; CDR3: CASRQGSYSNQPQHF; DNA: TGTGCCAGCAGACAGGGATCGTATAGCAATCAGCCCCAGCATTTT
J: TRBJ2-7; V: TRBV6-1; D: TRBD2; size: medium-sized; CDR3: CASSELAGGRYEQYF; DNA: TGTGCCAGCAGTGAGCTAGCGGGCGGACGGTACGAGCAGTACTTC
J: TRBJ2-1; V: TRBV30; D: NA; size: NA; CDR3: CAWRAQGGSGSYNEQFF; DNA: TGTGCCTGGAGAGCCCAAGGGGGTAGTGGGTCCTACAATGAGCAGTTCTTC
J: TRBJ2-1; V: TRBV5-4; D: TRBD2; size: NA; CDR3: CRLKEASGRSRSYNEQFF; DNA: TGTCGATTAAAGGAGGCTAGCGGGAGGTCCAGGTCCTACAATGAGCAGTTCTTC
J: TRBJ2-3; V: TRBV7-9; D: TRBD2; size: once; CDR3: CASSFSLLAGGDTQYF; DNA: TGTGCCAGCAGCTTCTCTCTACTAGCGGGAGGTGATACGCAGTATTTT
J: TRBJ2-7; V: TRBV28; D: NA; size: NA; CDR3: CASRGGWGRIHSYEQYF; DNA: TGTGCCAGCCGAGGGGGATGGGGACGGATCCATTCCTACGAGCAGTACTTC
J: TRBJ2-1; V: TRBV6-4; D: TRBD2; size: few; CDR3: CASSDSTSGGPGEQFF; DNA: TGTGCCAGCAGTGACTCGACTAGCGGGGGGCCGGGTGAGCAGTTCTTC
J: TRBJ1-1; V: TRBV5-1; D: TRBD1; size: NA; CDR3: CASSPGTGAEAFF; DNA: TGCGCCAGCAGCCCTGGGACAGGGGCTGAAGCTTTCTTT
J: TRBJ2-3; V: TRBV30; D: TRBD1; size: NA; CDR3: CAWVGGEMGTQYF; DNA: TGTGCCTGGGTAGGGGGCGAGATGGGTACGCAGTATTTT
J: TRBJ1-2; V: TRBV6-5; D: NA; size: NA; CDR3: CASSTGTHVNYGYTF; DNA: TGTGCCAGCAGTACCGGGACTCATGTTAACTATGGCTACACCTTC
J: TRBJ1-1; V: TRBV9; D: NA; size: NA; CDR3: CASSVEGGSFTEAFF; DNA: TGTGCCAGCAGCGTAGAAGGGGGTAGTTTTACTGAAGCTTTCTTT
J: TRBJ1-1; V: TRBV4-3; D: TRBD1; size: NA; CDR3: CASSRTGNTEAFF; DNA: TGCGCCAGCAGCCGGACAGGGAACACTGAAGCTTTCTTT
J: TRBJ1-2; V: TRBV4-1; D: NA; size: NA; CDR3: CASSHGTGRRDNYGYTF; DNA: TGCGCCAGCAGCCACGGAACAGGGCGAAGGGATAACTATGGCTACACCTTC
J: TRBJ1-6; V: TRBV28; D: NA; size: NA; CDR3: CASSLYSSDSPLHF; DNA: TGTGCCAGCAGTTTGTACAGCTCGGATTCACCCCTCCACTTT
J: TRBJ2-5; V: TRBV11-2; D: NA; size: NA; CDR3: CASSLGLQQETQYF; DNA: TGTGCCAGCAGCCTCGGACTCCAACAAGAGACCCAGTACTTC